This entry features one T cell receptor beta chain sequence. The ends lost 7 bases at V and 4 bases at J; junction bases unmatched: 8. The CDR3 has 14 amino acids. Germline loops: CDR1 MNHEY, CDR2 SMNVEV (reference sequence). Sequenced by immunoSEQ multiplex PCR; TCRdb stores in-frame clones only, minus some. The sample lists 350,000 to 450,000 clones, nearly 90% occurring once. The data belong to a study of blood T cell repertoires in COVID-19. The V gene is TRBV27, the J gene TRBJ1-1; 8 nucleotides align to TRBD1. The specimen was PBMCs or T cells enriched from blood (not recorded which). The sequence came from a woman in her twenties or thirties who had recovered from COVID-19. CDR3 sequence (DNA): TGTGCCAGCATTTCCCGGGACAGGAGCACTGAAGCTTTCTTT. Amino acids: CASISRDRSTEAFF.